This T cell receptor (beta chain) was observed in a study of neoadjuvant anti-PD-1 for oral cavity cancer. This CDR3 is built from 13 residues. V lost 0 bases, J lost 6 bases, and 9 bases lay in between. Germline V gives CDR1 MNHEY, CDR2 SMNVEV (reference sequence). Time point in this sample: after neoadjuvant nivolumab, at surgical resection. These newly diagnosed stage II-IVA oral cavity squamous cell carcinoma patients had no prior systemic or radiation treatment. The patients had HPV-negative, locally advanced oral cavity squamous cell carcinoma. The method was immunoSEQ multiplex PCR; TCRdb's version includes in-frame clones alone and lacks a portion of them. Of thousands of clones in the sample, 65% to 70% were seen once.

This chain connects TRBV27 to TRBJ2-7; TRBD1 or TRBD2 may be the D gene (5 bases each). This specimen consisted of PBMCs, obtained after nivolumab (anti-PD-1) treatment. This sequence was found in a person aged 40 to 85 with oral cavity squamous cell carcinoma. This CDR3 is CASSLSDGGEQYF. Written as DNA, the CDR3 is TGTGCCAGCAGTTTATCGGATGGGGGCGAGCAGTACTTC.